The 4 T cell receptor beta chains in this list originate from one sample, sequenced in a study of blood T cell repertoires in COVID-19 (dated by TCRdb to the early 2020s). Library preparation employed the immunoSEQ multiplex PCR assay. TCRdb carries this immuneACCESS record with in-frame sequences only. Its versions omit some clonotypes, under half of them owing to an unresolved V gene in the studies checked, with the rest unexplained. Across this sample there are some 270,000 clones, with approximately 85% seen only once. The leading ten clones occupy under 8% of the sample. The sample consisted of PBMCs or T cells enriched from blood (not recorded which). The receptors were sampled from a woman between 50 and 59 years old who had been exposed to COVID-19.

The chain recombines TRBV3-1 (or the pseudogene TRBV3-2) with TRBJ1-2; D unclear. Per the germline V gene, CDR1 is LGHDT and CDR2 is YNNKEL (reference sequence). This CDR3 is 16 amino acids long. Trimming stripped 1 base from V and 3 bases from J, with 15 bases between. The CDR3 nucleotides read TGTGCCAGCAGCCAAGCCCTAAGAGGGTTCGACTATGGCTACACCTTC. The encoded protein is CASSQALRGFDYGYTF.

This clone came up a few times. The chain combines TRBV15 with TRBJ1-5; possibly TRBD1 for D (5 bases). The germline gives CDR1 LNHNV, CDR2 YYDKDF (reference sequence). V dropped 3 bases and J dropped 0 bases, with 9 bases sitting between them. The length of the CDR3 is 15 residues. The CDR3 spells CATSRTVDSNQPQHF. DNA of the CDR3: TGTGCCACCAGCAGGACAGTTGATAGCAATCAGCCCCAGCATTTT.

The chain links TRBV6-2 or TRBV6-3 to TRBJ2-2; TRBD2 matches at 9 bases. Germline-derived CDR1 and CDR2 are MNHEY and SVGEGT. With 2 bases clipped from V and 5 bases from J, the junction kept 3 bases outside the gene matches. The CDR3 is made up of 15 amino acids. In DNA, the CDR3 is TGTGCCAGCAGTTACGAAGCGGGGGGTACCGGGGAGCTGTTTTTT. Protein: CASSYEAGGTGELFF.

This chain links TRBV19 with TRBJ2-1, with 8 bases that match TRBD1. Germline loops: CDR1 LNHDA, CDR2 SQIVND (reference sequence). The V and J ends lost 6 bases and 9 bases, in that order; junction bases with no gene match: 10. The CDR3 has 14 amino acids. CDR3 residues: CASRVPGQATEQFF. For the CDR3, the DNA is TGTGCCAGTAGGGTCCCGGGACAGGCTACTGAGCAGTTCTTC. The full variable domain, with the rest looked up from reference TRBV19 and TRBJ2-1, is DGGITQSPKYLFRKEGQNVTLSCEQNLNHDAMYWYRQDPGQGLRLIYYSQIVNDFQKGDIAEGYSVSREKKESFPLTVTSAQKNPTAFYLCASRVPGQATEQFFGPGTRLTVL.